This T cell receptor (beta chain) was sequenced in a study of shared clonotypes between healthy human individuals. Sequencing used immunoSEQ multiplex PCR; TCRdb keeps in-frame clones, though not all of them. The table shows around 600,000 clones, with more than 95% occurring only once. This clone appeared a single time. The sequencing input was naive CD4+ T cells sorted from blood. Subset here: CD45RA+ positively selected. The TCR sequence derives from a woman between 25 and 40 years old in good health.

DNA for the CDR3: TGCGCCAGCAGCCCTAGGGGCAGGGATTATGGCTACACCTTC. This sequence encodes CASSPRGRDYGYTF. This rearrangement joins TRBV4-1 to TRBJ1-2, with D tentatively TRBD1 (5 bases). The CDR3 has 14 residues. The V gene's germline CDR1 is MGHRA and CDR2 YSYEKL. Trimming stripped 4 bases from V and 5 bases from J, with 14 bases between.